This TCR beta chain is from a study of shared clonotypes between healthy human individuals (dated by TCRdb to the early 2020s). Broadly, across the study: A few men and two women, aged 18 to 49 years, made up the cohort. For each donor, three plates each were used for CD4 naive and CD4 memory, two plates were used for CD8 naive, and one plate was used for CD8 memory. Blood TCR repertoires of 5 or 6 healthy adults were deeply sequenced to estimate repertoire size and the extent of clonotype sharing between individuals. Libraries were prepared and TCR repertoires were sequenced by different laboratories using diverse techniques, in order to increase sequencing depth and limit assay-specific biases. Per donor, leukapheresis produced somewhere between about 0.9 and 9.5 billion PBMCs. Here is what the overall study found, with its caveats: Larger estimated clonotype richness was generally found for naive subsets than for memory subsets. Based on pairwise subsampling, the degree of clonotype sharing among donors was expected to be affected by sequencing depth. Because the study included a small number of donors, the genetic and exposure-history diversity represented was limited. Compared with non-shared clonotypes, clonotypes shared by all four sorted-subset donors had higher generation probabilities. Incomplete sequencing was indicated by rarefaction of sorted-subset datasets, despite the large sequencing depth. About 5% of naive CD4, 3.5% of naive CD8, about 2.1% of memory CD4, and about 0.4% of memory CD8 clonotypes were shared across a few donors. Sampling was limited to blood, and TCR repertoires in tissue likely differ from TCR repertoires in blood.

Donors were healthy HIV-negative adults with no recently reported acute infections or vaccinations. All donors were Caucasian adults living in Nashville, Tennessee, USA. CD4+ T cells were enriched through magnetic negative selection, after which naive cells were positively selected on CD45RA and the remaining negative fraction served as the memory subset. Blood was collected by leukapheresis, and PBMCs were isolated by Ficoll-Histopaque density gradient centrifugation and then cryopreserved in liquid nitrogen vapor phase. Analytical flow cytometry was used to check the purity and quantity of each magnetically sorted T cell population. Genomic DNA was isolated from every sorted fraction and measured by UV absorbance on a Nanodrop 2000c. Details on this clone: Its antigen is currently not known. No per-base quality is available; no much larger clone lies one base away.

TCR CDR3 regions were amplified from genomic DNA by multiplex PCR using the deep immunoSEQ assay. For each cell subset, the extracted genomic DNA was distributed evenly across all wells of several immunoSEQ 96-well plates, and each plate served as one replicate. For sorted subsets, each replicate PCR was loaded with 150 to 250 ng genomic DNA, equivalent to about 33,000 T cell genomes. Purified libraries were measured with a Qubit 3.0 fluorometer, size-checked on a Bioanalyzer 2100, and measured again with the KAPA Library Quantification kit. Each immunoSEQ 96-well plate was sequenced on its own single-read 150-cycle Illumina NextSeq 550 flow cell. The authors' analysis ran thus. Because the immunoSEQ output included only junctional sequences and no quality scores, the filtering could not be the same as the filtering used for full-length reads. To assign V/J genes and CDR3, sequences were annotated against IMGT germline references using PyIR, a Python wrapper for IgBLAST v1.9. Reads were filtered out if the reads had weak V/J assignments (E-value above 1e-6), no CDR3, stop codons, out-of-frame junctions, or ambiguous translated residues. V3J clonotypes were defined as sequences sharing the same inferred V gene, J gene, and CDR3 amino acid sequence. Percentage overlap between repertoires was computed as shared unique clonotypes divided by the size of the smaller repertoire. Richness of each repertoire was evaluated using RTK rarefaction, the Chao1 estimator, and Recon v2.1 estimates of unobserved clonotypes. Generation probabilities were computed with OLGA for all TCRbeta clonotypes obtained by the gDNA method from several donors. TCRdb carries this immuneACCESS record with in-frame sequences only. Its versions omit some clonotypes, under half of them owing to an unresolved V gene in the studies checked, with the rest unexplained. V, J and clone size were drawn from that table, and D and trimming were deduced from the DNA. The sample table records around 2.3 million clones; around 95% of these occur just once. The ten most abundant clones make up roughly 0.13% of the sample.

CDR3 length: 16 amino acids, cysteine to phenylalanine. CDR3 DNA is the only sequence kept; it has 48 bases, read in frame from the first base. Based on the germline V gene (reference sequence), the CDR1 and CDR2 sequences are MNHEY and SMNVEV. The germline V end is reduced by 6 bases and the J end by 1 base; junction bases left unmatched: 8. The origin of this receptor is a man between 18 and 35 years old in good health. The sequence is built from TRBV27 and TRBJ2-5; TRBD1 matches 10 bases in the middle. Sequenced material: naive CD4+ T cells sorted from blood. The cell subset or site label, as the study defines it: CD45RA+ positively selected. The CDR3 sequence is CASSPYRTGGQETQYF. DNA sequence: TGTGCCAGCAGCCCTTATCGGACAGGGGGCCAAGAGACCCAGTACTTC.